The rows below give T cell receptor beta chains drawn from one sample of a study of graft-versus-host responses after intestinal transplantation. Only in-frame clones appear in the TCRdb table, and some are missing; sequencing was by immunoSEQ multiplex PCR. Of about 98,000 clones listed, more than 75% are singletons. Specimen: PBMCs, collected 255 days after intestinal transplant. The receptors stem from a human patient who received an intestinal transplant, so some T cells may come from the graft donor. Both conserved end residues are part of each CDR3. Fields, in order: V gene, CDR3 length, CDR3 protein.

TRBV30,21,CAWSVRILPTGSFGSNYGYTF
TRBV7-2,14,CASSPGLAADTQYF
TRBV29-1,13,CSGGTGSGNTIYF
TRBV9,16,CASSVGDRGRGTEAFF
TRBV6-1,13,CASSSNRGNGYTF
TRBV15,13,CATSSPNTGELFF
TRBV27,15,CASQMGRPYNSPLHF
TRBV28,18,CASPFRGTGNYSNQPQHF
TRBV7-9,15,CASSLDGGAYNEQFF
TRBV19,13,CASSIWGTGELFF
TRBV28,14,CASSSGGTGNTIYF
TRBV28,15,CASSGPRTGSVVVVF
TRBV27,14,CASRLAGAGGELFF
TRBV6-5,14,CASSRRTGETEAFF
TRBV28,17,CASSSTTGTLPNQPQHF
TRBV28,17,CASRRQGLTSTNEKLFF
TRBV27,21,CASSLRERGWTDLKTYNEQFF
TRBV28,16,CASSFPRQGAGNTIYF
TRBV28,16,CASSSRQGPGRDTQYF
TRBV6-6,15,CASSYSGSSYNEQFF
TRBV18,14,CASSPGREINEQFF
TRBV28,13,CASTFDLVGGYTF
TRBV2,16,CASSERTSGRTDTQYF
TRBV19,13,CASSISVNQPQHF
TRBV7-8,13,CASSAVDSTEAFF
TRBV5-6,14,CASSLVTGEETQYF